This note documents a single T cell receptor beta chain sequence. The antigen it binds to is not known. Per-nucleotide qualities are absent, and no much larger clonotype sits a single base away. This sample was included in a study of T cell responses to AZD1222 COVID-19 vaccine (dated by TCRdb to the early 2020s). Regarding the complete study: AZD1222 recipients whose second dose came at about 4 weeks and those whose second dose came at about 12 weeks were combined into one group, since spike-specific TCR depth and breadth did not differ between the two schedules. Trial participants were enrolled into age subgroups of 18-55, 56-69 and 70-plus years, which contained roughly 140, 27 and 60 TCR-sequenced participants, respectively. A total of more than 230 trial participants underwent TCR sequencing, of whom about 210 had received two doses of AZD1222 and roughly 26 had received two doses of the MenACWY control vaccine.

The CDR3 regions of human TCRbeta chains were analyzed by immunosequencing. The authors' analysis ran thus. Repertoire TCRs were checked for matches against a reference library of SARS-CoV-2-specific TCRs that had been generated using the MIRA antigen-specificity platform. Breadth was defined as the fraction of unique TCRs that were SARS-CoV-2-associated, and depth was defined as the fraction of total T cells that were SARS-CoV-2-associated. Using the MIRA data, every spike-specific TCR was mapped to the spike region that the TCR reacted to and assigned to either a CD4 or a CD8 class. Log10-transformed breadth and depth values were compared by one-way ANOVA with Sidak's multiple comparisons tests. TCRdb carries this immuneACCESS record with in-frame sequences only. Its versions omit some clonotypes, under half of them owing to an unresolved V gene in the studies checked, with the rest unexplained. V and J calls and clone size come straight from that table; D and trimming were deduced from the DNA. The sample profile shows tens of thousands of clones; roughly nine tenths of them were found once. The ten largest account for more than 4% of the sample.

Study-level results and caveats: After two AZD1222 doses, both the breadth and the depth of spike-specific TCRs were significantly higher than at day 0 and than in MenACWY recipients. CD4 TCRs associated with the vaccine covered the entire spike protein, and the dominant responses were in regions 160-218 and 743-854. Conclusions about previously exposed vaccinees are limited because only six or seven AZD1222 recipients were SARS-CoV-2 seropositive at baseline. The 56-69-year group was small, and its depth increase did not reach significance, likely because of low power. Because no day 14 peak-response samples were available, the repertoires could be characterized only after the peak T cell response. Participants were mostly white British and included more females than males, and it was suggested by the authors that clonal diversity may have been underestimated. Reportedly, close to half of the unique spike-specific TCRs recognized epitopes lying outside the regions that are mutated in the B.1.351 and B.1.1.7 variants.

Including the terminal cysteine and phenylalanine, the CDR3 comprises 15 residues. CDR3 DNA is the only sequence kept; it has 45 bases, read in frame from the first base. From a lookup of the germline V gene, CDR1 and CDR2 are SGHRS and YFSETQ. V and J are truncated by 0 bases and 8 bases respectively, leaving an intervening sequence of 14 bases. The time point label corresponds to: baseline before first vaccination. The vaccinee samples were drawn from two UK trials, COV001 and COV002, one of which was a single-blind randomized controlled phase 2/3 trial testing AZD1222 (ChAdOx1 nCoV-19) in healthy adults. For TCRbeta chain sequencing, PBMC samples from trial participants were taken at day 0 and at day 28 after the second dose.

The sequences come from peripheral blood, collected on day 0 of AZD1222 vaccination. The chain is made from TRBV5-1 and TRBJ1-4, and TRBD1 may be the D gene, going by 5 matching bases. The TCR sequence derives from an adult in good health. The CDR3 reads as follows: CASSLVMGEGEKLFF. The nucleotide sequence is TGCGCCAGCAGCTTGGTCATGGGGGAGGGCGAAAAACTGTTTTTT.